A single sample gave rise to the 31 T cell receptor beta chains below, sequenced in a study of Ad26.COV2.S vaccination and SARS-CoV-2 variants. Only in-frame clones appear in the TCRdb table, and some are missing; sequencing was by immunoSEQ multiplex PCR. The repertoire has some 350,000 clones, 92% of them found once; the top ten carry roughly 3.9%. The sequencing here drew on peripheral blood, taken after recovery from COVID-19. Source of these receptors: a human donor who had recovered from COVID-19.

This clone was picked up one time. The rearrangement joins TRBV18 to TRBJ2-7; no firm D call. CDR3 length: 14 residues. The germline V gene has CDR1 KGHSH and CDR2 LQKENI. Trimming pared 2 bases from V and 5 bases from J, leaving 13 bases between. The CDR3 reads CASSPEGEYNEQYF. Here the CDR3 DNA reads TGTGCCAGCTCACCAGAAGGAGAGTATAACGAGCAGTACTTC.

The chain uses TRBV5-1 and TRBJ2-7, with 7 nucleotides matching TRBD1. With V trimmed by 0 bases and J by 3 bases, 3 bases remained unmatched. Germline values: CDR1 SGHRS, CDR2 YFSETQ. CDR3 length equals 14 residues. The CDR3 loop reads CASSLDRGDYEQYF. CDR3 nucleotide sequence: TGCGCCAGCAGCTTGGACAGGGGAGACTACGAGCAGTACTTC.

This clone was counted only a few times. V and J are TRBV7-9 and TRBJ2-2, with 7 bases identical to TRBD1. Trimming cost V 6 bases and J 3 bases; bases outside gene matches: 4. Germline V gene data show CDR1 as SEHNR and CDR2 as FQNEAQ (reference sequence). The CDR3 covers 14 residues. The CDR3 DNA sequence: TGTGCCAGCAGACCCGACAGGGACACCGGGGAGCTGTTTTTT. Its translation is CASRPDRDTGELFF.

V is TRBV5-8 and J is TRBJ1-2, with D perhaps TRBD1 (6 bases). Germline V CDR1 and CDR2: SGHTS, YDEGEE. This CDR3 has 14 amino acids. V was pared by 0 bases and J by 11 bases, with 17 bases between. CDR3 nucleotide sequence: TGTGCCAGCAGCTTGGCCGGGGGGGGCAGAATTTACACCTTC. This gives the protein CASSLAGGGRIYTF.

This sequence joins TRBV2 and TRBJ2-5; TRBD1 might be the D (6 bases). Germline V gene sequence: CDR1 SNHLY, CDR2 FYNNEI. The V and J ends lost 4 bases and 5 bases respectively, with 17 bases between them. CDR3 length equals 15 residues. DNA for the CDR3: TGTGCCAGCAGTGCCGACAGGCATAGGATGGAGACCCAGTACTTC. It codes for CASSADRHRMETQYF.

This clone came up once. The rearrangement joins TRBV5-1 to TRBJ2-4, with D possibly being TRBD1 (5 bases). The CDR3 runs 15 residues. The V end was cut by 4 bases, the J end by 1 base, with 12 bases between. From germline, CDR1 is SGHRS and CDR2 YFSETQ. The CDR3 region is CASSDHRLAKNIQYF. In nucleotides, the CDR3 is TGCGCCAGCAGCGACCACAGGTTGGCCAAAAACATTCAGTACTTC.

Comment on this clone: In the same sample, other DNA sequences code for this CDR3. This chain links TRBV9 with TRBJ2-2; D ambiguous. Trimming pared 0 bases from V and 4 bases from J, leaving 10 bases between. The CDR3 extends over 15 amino acids. Germline V lookup: CDR1 SGDLS, CDR2 YYNGEE. CDR3 in DNA: TGTGCCAGCAGCGTAGGGGGAAGTGGCACCGGGGAGCTGTTTTTT. Protein: CASSVGGSGTGELFF.

This clone was counted at least ten times. The rearrangement uses TRBV19 and TRBJ1-1, with TRBD1 as a possible D gene (5 bases). Trimming shortened V by 6 bases and J by 1 base, and 12 bases separated the two germline ends. This CDR3 contains 14 residues. Germline-derived CDR1 and CDR2 are LNHDA and SQIVND (reference sequence). CDR3 region: CASRPRDPNTEAFF. The CDR3, as DNA: TGTGCCAGTAGACCGCGGGACCCGAACACTGAAGCTTTCTTT.

J is TRBJ1-5 and V is TRBV28; D might be TRBD1 (6 bases). The CDR3 sequence is 14 residues long. Trimming shortened V by 4 bases and J by 6 bases, and 13 bases separated the two germline ends. Germline assignment: CDR1 MDHEN and CDR2 SYDVKM. This CDR3 is CASSYRVRSQPQHF. The CDR3 coding sequence is TGTGCCAGCAGTTACAGGGTGAGGAGTCAGCCCCAGCATTTT.

The chain employs TRBV7-2 and TRBJ2-5, with D possibly matching TRBD1 (5 bases). From germline, CDR1 is SGHTA and CDR2 FQGNSA. The V end lost 1 base, the J end lost 2 bases, and 14 bases lay between the germline ends. There are 16 residues in the CDR3. In DNA, the CDR3 is TGTGCCAGCAGCTTAGGAACAGGAGTCCGGCAAGAGACCCAGTACTTC. Translated, it gives CASSLGTGVRQETQYF.

In its sample, this clone was seen once. The chain recombines TRBV5-5 with TRBJ2-7; possibly TRBD1 for D (5 bases). Per germline, CDR1 SGHKS and CDR2 YYEKEE (reference sequence). Trimming stripped 6 bases from V and 2 bases from J, with 12 bases between. The CDR3 has 13 residues. In DNA, the CDR3 is TGTGCCAGCACCTCTGACAGAACCTACGAGCAGTACTTC. Protein: CASTSDRTYEQYF. The full variable domain, its missing parts supplied by reference TRBV5-5 and TRBJ2-7, is DAGVTQSPTHLIKTRGQQVTLRCSPISGHKSVSWYQQVLGQGPQFIFQYYEKEERGRGNFPDRFSARQFPNYSSELNVNALLLGDSALYLCASTSDRTYEQYFGPGTRLTVT.

The chain links TRBV7-9 to TRBJ2-3, with 7 bases matching TRBD1. This CDR3 has 15 residues. Per germline, CDR1 SEHNR and CDR2 FQNEAQ (reference sequence). V was clipped by 5 bases and J by 6 bases; unmatched bases: 11. The CDR3 here is CASSRLLAQGDTQYF. As DNA, the CDR3 is TGTGCCAGCAGCAGACTCCTTGCACAGGGGGATACGCAGTATTTT. The entire variable domain, with the rest obtained from reference TRBV7-9 and TRBJ2-3, is as follows: DTGVSQNPRHKITKRGQNVTFRCDPISEHNRLYWYRQTLGQGPEFLTYFQNEAQLEKSRLLSDRFSAERPKGSFSTLEIQRTEQGDSAMYLCASSRLLAQGDTQYFGPGTRLTVL.

CDR3 residues: CSVVPGQERRNTEAFF. In DNA, the CDR3 is TGCAGCGTGGTCCCGGGACAGGAAAGGAGGAACACTGAAGCTTTCTTT. This sequence joins TRBV29-1 and TRBJ1-1; TRBD1 agrees at 8 bases. Per germline, CDR1 SQVTM and CDR2 ANQGSEA. Trimming removed 6 bases from V and 1 base from J; junction bases left unmatched: 13. The CDR3 totals 16 residues.

The chain has TRBV5-1 and TRBJ1-1, with D perhaps TRBD1 (5 bases). The germline V gene encodes CDR1 SGHRS and CDR2 YFSETQ. The V gene lost 0 bases and the J gene lost 4 bases, with 13 bases spanning the gap. The length of the CDR3 is 15 residues. The CDR3 loop is CASSLGGGGITEAFF. CDR3 nucleotide sequence: TGCGCCAGCAGCTTGGGCGGGGGAGGGATCACTGAAGCTTTCTTT.

The rearrangement joins TRBV5-4 to TRBJ1-1; D ambiguous. V lost 4 bases to trimming and J lost 1 base, with 11 bases between them. This CDR3 has 14 residues. Germline V gene sequence: CDR1 SGHNT, CDR2 YYREEE (reference sequence). The CDR3 reads CASSTPIPNTEAFF. In nucleotides, the CDR3 is TGTGCCAGCAGCACCCCTATCCCGAACACTGAAGCTTTCTTT.

This chain joins TRBV20-1 and TRBJ2-7; D tentatively fits TRBD1 or TRBD2 (5 bases each). V lost 3 bases and J 6 bases, leaving 18 bases between the germline ends. Germline V gives CDR1 DFQATT, CDR2 SNEGSKA (reference sequence). The CDR3 length is 14 residues. The CDR3 region has the DNA TGCAGTGCTAGTTTCGGGACCCACCCTCCCGAGCAGTACTTC. It codes for CSASFGTHPPEQYF.

The chain is built from TRBV6-6 and TRBJ2-2; TRBD2 might be the D (6 bases). V gave up 0 bases and J gave up 5 bases, with 13 bases separating them. The CDR3 contains 16 residues. Germline V gene data show CDR1 as MNHNY and CDR2 as SVGAGI (reference sequence). Written as DNA, the CDR3 is TGTGCCAGCAGTTACTCTCGGGGGACGAGTACCGGGGAGCTGTTTTTT. Translation gives CASSYSRGTSTGELFF.

V is TRBV29-1 and J is TRBJ1-5, with D hard to call. This CDR3 is built from 13 residues. Looked up from germline, CDR1 is SQVTM and CDR2 is ANQGSEA. V lost 6 bases and J 0 bases, leaving 9 bases between the germline ends. In DNA, the CDR3 is TGCAGCGTCCTAACAAATAGCAATCAGCCCCAGCATTTT. This codes for CSVLTNSNQPQHF.

This clone was detected once. The genes are TRBV29-1 and TRBJ2-2; no clear D gene. Trimming removed 4 bases from V and 4 bases from J, with 7 bases in between. CDR1 is SQVTM, CDR2 ANQGSEA, per germline. The CDR3 is 12 residues long. The CDR3 region is CSVVGFTGELFF. CDR3 sequence (DNA): TGCAGCGTTGTCGGATTCACCGGGGAGCTGTTTTTT.

V gene TRBV20-1 combines with J gene TRBJ1-1; the D is unclear. This CDR3 region has 11 residues. Between the trimmed V and J ends, which lost 5 bases and 10 bases, there was a span of 14 bases. Germline V CDR1 and CDR2: DFQATT, SNEGSKA (reference sequence). The CDR3 is CSAGPQGIAFF. As DNA, the CDR3 is TGCAGTGCTGGCCCTCAAGGAATAGCTTTCTTT.

The chain has TRBV15 and TRBJ1-1; 9 positions agree with TRBD1. Trimming at V came to 0 bases and at J to 3 bases, leaving 8 bases not matched to a gene. CDR1 and CDR2 from the germline V gene are LNHNV and YYDKDF (reference sequence). This CDR3 spans 17 amino acids. CDR3 in DNA: TGTGCCACCAGCAGAGATGAAACAGGGGGCTTAGACACTGAAGCTTTCTTT. It specifies CATSRDETGGLDTEAFF.

V and J are TRBV12-3 or TRBV12-4 and TRBJ1-5; maybe TRBD1 (5 bases). CDR3 size: 12 residues. The ends were cut back, 6 bases at V and 6 bases at J, with 9 bases in the middle. CDR3 in DNA: TGTGCCAGCAGGGGGGACCCTCAGCCCCAGCATTTT. Amino acids: CASRGDPQPQHF.

The chain recombines TRBV6-5 with TRBJ2-3; TRBD2 agrees at 8 bases. This CDR3 spans 14 amino acids. The junction had 5 bases not matched to a gene; V was cut back by 6 bases and J by 3 bases. Germline CDR1 reads MNHEY; CDR2 reads SVGAGI. The CDR3: CASSGGVGTDTQYF. CDR3 bases: TGTGCCAGCAGCGGGGGGGTCGGGACAGATACGCAGTATTTT.

The chain joins TRBV3-1 (or the pseudogene TRBV3-2) to TRBJ2-3; a weak D match, TRBD2 (6 bases). V was cut by 0 bases and J by 7 bases, with 14 bases left in between. CDR3 length equals 15 residues. CDR1 and CDR2 (germline): LGHDT, YNNKEL (reference sequence). CDR3 in amino acids: CASSQDVGGLNTQYF. The DNA for the CDR3 is TGTGCCAGCAGCCAAGATGTCGGGGGTTTGAATACGCAGTATTTT.

The chain has TRBV25-1 and TRBJ2-7; the D is unclear. V gave up 3 bases and J gave up 1 base, with 10 bases separating them. Germline assignment: CDR1 MGHDK and CDR2 SYGVNS. The CDR3 length is 14 residues. CDR3 bases: TGTGCCAGCAGTGATCGGACCGGTTCCTACGAGCAGTACTTC. Translated, it gives CASSDRTGSYEQYF.

CDR3 sequence: CASSYSKIGGAYGYTF. The CDR3 region has the DNA TGTGCCAGCAGTTACTCGAAAATCGGGGGCGCTTATGGCTACACCTTC. The chain employs TRBV6-5 and TRBJ1-2; TRBD1 is a possible D gene (6 bases). CDR3 size: 16 residues. The V end lost 0 bases, the J end lost 5 bases, and 16 bases lay between the germline ends. Germline values: CDR1 MNHEY, CDR2 SVGAGI.

Notes on this clone: Additional DNA sequences in this sample encode the identical CDR3. The chain links TRBV19 to TRBJ1-1; D not resolved. CDR3 length: 13 amino acids. CDR1 is LNHDA and CDR2 is SQIVND in the germline V gene (reference sequence). Trimming left V 5 bases short and J 1 base short, with 8 bases between. The CDR3 DNA reads TGTGCCAGTAGTCTAACGAGGAACACTGAAGCTTTCTTT. Its protein product is CASSLTRNTEAFF. The complete variable domain, with remaining parts taken from reference TRBV19 and TRBJ1-1, reads DGGITQSPKYLFRKEGQNVTLSCEQNLNHDAMYWYRQDPGQGLRLIYYSQIVNDFQKGDIAEGYSVSREKKESFPLTVTSAQKNPTAFYLCASSLTRNTEAFFGQGTRLTVV.

This clone has only a few counts. The sample holds other DNA sequences that translate to the same CDR3. V is TRBV7-9 and J is TRBJ2-7; the match to TRBD1 covers 11 bases. Trimming at V came to 4 bases and at J to 4 bases, leaving 3 bases not matched to a gene. From germline, CDR1 is SEHNR and CDR2 FQNEAQ (reference sequence). The CDR3 totals 14 residues. The CDR3 protein is CASSSRDRGYEQYF. Here the CDR3 DNA reads TGTGCCAGCAGCTCCCGGGACAGGGGGTACGAGCAGTACTTC.

The chain links TRBV11-2 to TRBJ2-5; no firm D call. Trimming took off 0 bases at V and 5 bases at J, with 10 bases between the two ends. Germline V gene data show CDR1 as SGHAT and CDR2 as FQNNGV. The CDR3 is 14 residues long. CDR3 bases: TGTGCCAGCAGCTTAGAGCCTAGTGGGGAGACCCAGTACTTC. The encoded protein is CASSLEPSGETQYF. The complete variable domain, with remaining parts taken from reference TRBV11-2 and TRBJ2-5, reads EAGVAQSPRYKIIEKRQSVAFWCNPISGHATLYWYQQILGQGPKLLIQFQNNGVVDDSQLPKDRFSAERLKGVDSTLKIQPAKLEDSAVYLCASSLEPSGETQYFGPGTRLLVL.

V gene TRBV15 combines with J gene TRBJ1-2; 8 bases are a match to TRBD1. Losses at the gene ends were 0 bases for V and 2 bases for J; bases not matched to a gene: 2. The CDR3 covers 15 residues. Looked up from germline, CDR1 is LNHNV and CDR2 is YYDKDF (reference sequence). The CDR3 is CATSRDRTGNYGYTF. Written as DNA, the CDR3 is TGTGCCACCAGCAGAGACAGGACAGGGAACTATGGCTACACCTTC. Full variable domain (outside the CDR3, taken from reference TRBV15 and TRBJ1-2): DAMVIQNPRYQVTQFGKPVTLSCSQTLNHNVMYWYQQKSSQAPKLLFHYYDKDFNNEADTPDNFQSRRPNTSFCFLDIRSPGLGDTAMYLCATSRDRTGNYGYTFGSGTRLTVV.

The chain recombines TRBV5-1 with TRBJ2-5; D uncertain. Germline V gene lookup returns CDR1 SGHRS and CDR2 YFSETQ. This CDR3 spans 14 amino acids. V was shortened by 4 bases and J by 1 base, with 11 bases between the two germline ends. CDR3 nucleotides: TGCGCCAGCAGCCCATATCAAGCCCAAGAGACCCAGTACTTC. Residues: CASSPYQAQETQYF.